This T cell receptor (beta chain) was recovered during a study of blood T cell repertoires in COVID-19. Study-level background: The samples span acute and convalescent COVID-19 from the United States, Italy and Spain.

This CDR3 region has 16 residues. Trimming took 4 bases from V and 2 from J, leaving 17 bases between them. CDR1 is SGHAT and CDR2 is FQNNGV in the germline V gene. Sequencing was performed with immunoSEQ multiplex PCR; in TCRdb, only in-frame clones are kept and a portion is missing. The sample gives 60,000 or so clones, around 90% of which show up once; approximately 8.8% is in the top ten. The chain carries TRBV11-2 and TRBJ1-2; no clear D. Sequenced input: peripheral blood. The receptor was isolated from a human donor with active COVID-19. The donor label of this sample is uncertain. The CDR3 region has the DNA TGTGCCAGCAGCTCGGACGGGGAGCTTTCCAACTATGGCTACACCTTC. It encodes CASSSDGELSNYGYTF. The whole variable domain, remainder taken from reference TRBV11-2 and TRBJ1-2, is EAGVAQSPRYKIIEKRQSVAFWCNPISGHATLYWYQQILGQGPKLLIQFQNNGVVDDSQLPKDRFSAERLKGVDSTLKIQPAKLEDSAVYLCASSSDGELSNYGYTFGSGTRLTVV.